Listed here are 17 T cell receptor beta chains from one sample, sequenced in a study of blood T cells in healthy people across ages. Next came a second PCR, run for roughly 6 to 11 cycles, which used a sample-barcoded 5' primer along with a J-beta primer mix. A single record per CDR3 protein comes from TCRdb applying MiXCR to the 5' RACE reads. The sample holds around 1.5 million distinct CDR3 sequences, roughly 32% seen once. The sample taken for sequencing was blood. All receptors come from a woman younger than 45 in good health.

This clonotype was counted between two and nine times. The junction departs from the called germline gene at one end, perhaps through a read error. The V call is TRBV11-2, the J call TRBJ2-3; D uncertain. The CDR3 consists of 11 residues. Germline V gene data show CDR1 as SGHAT and CDR2 as FQNNGV. CDR3 residues: CASGWRDAQYF. The CDR3 DNA sequence: TGTGCCAGCGGATGGAGAGATGCGCAGTATTTT. The full variable domain, with the rest looked up from reference TRBV11-2 and TRBJ2-3, is EAGVAQSPRYKIIEKRQSVAFWCNPISGHATLYWYQQILGQGPKLLIQFQNNGVVDDSQLPKDRFSAERLKGVDSTLKIQPAKLEDSAVYLCASGWRDAQYFGPGTRLTVL.

This clonotype was recorded a few times. This sequence joins TRBV6-1 and TRBJ2-7; 7 positions match TRBD2. V was pared by 1 base and J by 5 bases, with 14 bases of the junction left unmatched. Germline V CDR1 and CDR2: MNHNS, SASEGT. This CDR3 contains 17 residues. This CDR3 is CASSEVSASGLRDEQYF. CDR3 nucleotide sequence: TGTGCCAGCAGTGAAGTATCGGCTAGCGGCCTTAGGGACGAGCAGTACTTC.

This clonotype was seen ten or more times. The chain has TRBV7-8 and TRBJ2-7; 7 bases fit TRBD1. This CDR3 region has 15 residues. From germline, CDR1 is SGHVS and CDR2 FQNEAQ. Trimming at V came to 0 bases and at J to 5 bases, leaving 7 bases not matched to a gene. The CDR3 DNA reads as TGTGCCAGCAGCTTAGCCATCAGACAGGGTAACGAGCAGTACTTC. This codes for CASSLAIRQGNEQYF.

This clonotype has a handful of counts. The J gene is TRBJ2-3, the V gene TRBV7-3, with unresolved D. This CDR3 has 14 amino acids. The germline CDR1 and CDR2 sequences are SGHTA and FQGTGA. The V gene lost 2 bases and the J gene lost 4 bases, with 10 bases spanning the gap. The CDR3, as DNA: TGTGCCAGCAGCTTAGCTAGAGAAGCAGATACGCAGTATTTT. Its translation: CASSLAREADTQYF.

This clonotype has just a few counts. V gene TRBV4-1 combines with J gene TRBJ2-7; 10 bases are shared with TRBD1. CDR3 length equals 15 residues. The trim removed 8 bases at V and 4 bases at J, leaving 11 bases unmatched. Germline V lookup: CDR1 MGHRA, CDR2 YSYEKL. The CDR3 loop reads CASSNAGQGWYEQYF. CDR3 DNA: TGCGCCAGCTCAAACGCGGGACAGGGGTGGTACGAGCAGTACTTC.

This clonotype was found a few times. The chain couples TRBV5-1 to TRBJ2-1; D perhaps matches TRBD2 (6 bases). The ends were cut back, 0 bases at V and 1 base at J, with 8 bases in the middle. In germline, CDR1 is SGHRS, CDR2 YFSETQ. The CDR3 sequence is 15 residues long. The DNA for the CDR3 is TGCGCCAGCAGCTTGGGCGGGAAGTCCTACAATGAGCAGTTCTTC. Protein: CASSLGGKSYNEQFF.

This sequence joins TRBV29-1 and TRBJ1-2; D perhaps matches TRBD1 (5 bases). Germline V CDR1 and CDR2: SQVTM, ANQGSEA. The CDR3 is made up of 14 amino acids. V lost 8 bases to trimming and J lost 4 bases, with 20 bases between them. CDR3 residues: CSTRDRDSVYGYTF. DNA of the CDR3: TGCAGCACCCGGGACCGCGATAGCGTCTATGGCTACACCTTC.

This clonotype was counted between two and nine times. This CDR3 reads CASSLAGTDLIYEQYF. The CDR3 bases are TGCGCCAGCAGCTTAGCCGGGACCGACCTTATCTACGAGCAGTACTTC. J is TRBJ2-7 and V is TRBV5-1, with D perhaps being TRBD1 or TRBD2 (5 bases each). The V and J ends lost 2 bases and 3 bases respectively, with 18 bases between them. Germline-derived CDR1 and CDR2 are SGHRS and YFSETQ. CDR3 length: 16 amino acids.

This clonotype was seen more than once but under ten times. The chain joins TRBV11-2 to TRBJ2-7, with 9 bases identical to TRBD1. J lost 2 bases, V lost 1 base, and 6 bases had no gene match. The CDR3 extends over 16 amino acids. From germline, CDR1 is SGHAT and CDR2 FQNNGV. In nucleotides, the CDR3 is TGTGCCAGCAGCTTAGTCACCGGGACAGGGACCTACGAGCAGTACTTC. Amino acids: CASSLVTGTGTYEQYF.

This clonotype appeared a single time. The V gene is TRBV6-1, the J gene TRBJ1-5, with TRBD1 matching 9 bases. V shed 6 bases, J shed 2 bases, and the junction held 20 bases outside the gene matches. The CDR3 extends over 20 amino acids. The germline V gene encodes CDR1 MNHNS and CDR2 SASEGT. For the CDR3, the DNA is TGTGCCAGCAGCGAATGGGTACGGACAGGGGTCAAAGGACGCAATCAGCCCCAGCATTTT. Translating it yields CASSEWVRTGVKGRNQPQHF.

J is TRBJ2-6 and V is TRBV5-5, with D possibly TRBD1 on 6 matching bases. The CDR3 spans 17 residues. Germline loops: CDR1 SGHKS, CDR2 YYEKEE (reference sequence). V gave up 1 base and J gave up 0 bases, with 11 bases separating them. As DNA, the CDR3 is TGTGCCAGCAGCTTGCAGGGGTTCTTCTCTGGGGCCAACGTCCTGACTTTC. Residues: CASSLQGFFSGANVLTF.

The rearrangement links TRBV9 to TRBJ2-1, with 7 bases identical to TRBD1. CDR3 length: 20 amino acids. V lost 0 bases, J lost 0 bases, and 15 bases stayed unmatched. Germline V gives CDR1 SGDLS, CDR2 YYNGEE. The CDR3 DNA reads as TGTGCCAGCAGCGTAGTTTTACGAGGTCGAGGGGGCCTCTCCTACAATGAGCAGTTCTTC. This gives the protein CASSVVLRGRGGLSYNEQFF.

Worth noting for this clonotype: Possible read error: a much larger clone is one base away. This chain connects TRBV4-1 to TRBJ2-1; maybe TRBD2 (5 bases). The V end was cut by 1 base, the J end by 12 bases, with 19 bases between. This CDR3 spans 15 amino acids. CDR1 and CDR2 from the germline V gene are MGHRA and YSYEKL. CDR3 loop: CASSQGLASSLGQFF. In DNA, the CDR3 is TGCGCCAGCAGCCAAGGGCTAGCTAGTTCGCTCGGGCAGTTCTTC.

This clonotype was counted at least ten times. This chain links TRBV9 with TRBJ2-7, with D perhaps matching TRBD1 (5 bases). The CDR3 extends over 12 amino acids. Germline V gives CDR1 SGDLS, CDR2 YYNGEE. V lost 3 bases to trimming and J lost 6 bases, with 10 bases between them. CDR3: CASSGTGSEQYF. The CDR3 coding sequence is TGTGCCAGCAGCGGAACAGGCAGCGAGCAGTACTTC.

This clonotype has at least ten counts. The chain has TRBV12-3 or TRBV12-4 and TRBJ1-1, with a weak D call TRBD1 (5 bases). The CDR3 loop spans 13 amino acids. V lost 6 bases, J lost 0 bases, and 8 bases lay in between. The CDR3 nucleotides are TGTGCCAGCAGCTTACAGGTGAACACTGAAGCTTTCTTT. Translated: CASSLQVNTEAFF.

In its sample, this clonotype was seen a few times. This chain uses TRBV7-2 with TRBJ2-6; no definite D call. This CDR3 is built from 19 residues. The germline V gene encodes CDR1 SGHTA and CDR2 FQGNSA. Trimming stripped 1 base from V and 0 bases from J, with 16 bases between. As DNA, the CDR3 is TGTGCCAGCAGCTTAGTAGGGCCAGGAGCTACCTCTGGGGCCAACGTCCTGACTTTC. Protein: CASSLVGPGATSGANVLTF.

Details on this clonotype: A read error is likely, as this CDR3 ends without the conserved phenylalanine or tryptophan. CDR3 in amino acids: CASSPRQGGTDTQYS. The CDR3 coding sequence is TGTGCCAGCAGTCCCCGACAGGGGGGGACAGATACGCAGTATTCT. The chain recombines TRBV12-3 or TRBV12-4 with TRBJ2-3, with TRBD1 matching 9 bases. J gave up 3 bases and V 5 bases, and 6 bases lay outside the gene matches. The length of the CDR3 is 15 residues.